These T cell receptor beta chains were read from a single sample in a study of T-cell reconstitution after alpha-beta-depleted transplantation in children. TCRdb called the PCR reads again in MiXCR, with one record for every CDR3 protein. The data show about 980,000 distinct CDR3 sequences, about 26% seen once. The source was PBMCs, mostly from graft donor cells, collected 360 days after TCRalphabeta/CD19-depleted stem cell transplant. These receptors came from a boy in the first two years of life who had a stem cell transplant for SCID, so the T cells may come from the graft donor. Both conserved end residues are part of each CDR3. Fields, in order: J gene, clone size, V gene, D gene, CDR3 protein, CDR3 DNA. The D gene is left open where the match is weak. A clone size is listed for some rows: how often the clone was seen (once, few, many), or a class if it is expanded.

j_gene: TRBJ1-2; abundance: few; v_gene: TRBV7-8; d_gene: TRBD1; CDR3aa: CASSPSRTGLSGYTF; CDR3nt: TGTGCCAGCAGCCCTAGCCGGACAGGGCTCAGTGGCTACACCTTC
j_gene: TRBJ2-3; abundance: NA; v_gene: TRBV3-1; d_gene: NA; CDR3aa: CASSLITGPNGGTQYF; CDR3nt: TGTGCCAGCAGCCTTATAACCGGGCCCAACGGCGGTACGCAGTATTTT
j_gene: TRBJ1-1; abundance: NA; v_gene: TRBV10-2; d_gene: TRBD1; CDR3aa: CASTHRTGTGGNGAFF; CDR3nt: TGCGCCAGCACTCATCGGACCGGGACAGGGGGCAACGGAGCTTTCTTT
j_gene: TRBJ1-4; abundance: NA; v_gene: TRBV28; d_gene: NA; CDR3aa: CASSFSGLAGHEKLFF; CDR3nt: TGTGCCAGCAGTTTCTCGGGACTTGCCGGACATGAAAAACTGTTTTTT
j_gene: TRBJ2-1; abundance: NA; v_gene: TRBV19; d_gene: TRBD1; CDR3aa: CASNRGPSYNEQFF; CDR3nt: TGTGCCAGTAACAGGGGTCCTTCCTACAATGAGCAGTTCTTC
j_gene: TRBJ1-1; abundance: NA; v_gene: TRBV4-1; d_gene: NA; CDR3aa: CASSQENTLNTEAFF; CDR3nt: TGCGCCAGCAGCCAAGAGAACACCCTGAACACTGAAGCTTTCTTT
j_gene: TRBJ2-7; abundance: few; v_gene: TRBV6-2/TRBV6-3; d_gene: NA; CDR3aa: CATQKGGAIHEQYF; CDR3nt: TGTGCCACCCAAAAAGGGGGGGCTATCCACGAGCAGTACTTC
j_gene: TRBJ2-1; abundance: NA; v_gene: TRBV5-1; d_gene: TRBD1; CDR3aa: CASSARTGLYNEQFF; CDR3nt: TGCGCCAGCAGTGCTAGGACAGGGCTCTACAATGAGCAGTTCTTC
j_gene: TRBJ1-2; abundance: once; v_gene: TRBV29-1; d_gene: TRBD1; CDR3aa: CSAATGSNYGYTF; CDR3nt: TGCAGCGCCGCGACAGGGTCTAACTATGGCTACACCTTC
j_gene: TRBJ1-1; abundance: NA; v_gene: TRBV12-3/TRBV12-4; d_gene: NA; CDR3aa: CASSFFAGSEAFF; CDR3nt: TGTGCCAGCAGTTTTTTCGCAGGGTCTGAAGCTTTCTTT
j_gene: TRBJ1-5; abundance: few; v_gene: TRBV28; d_gene: NA; CDR3aa: CASSFGSQPQHF; CDR3nt: TGTGCCAGCAGTTTCGGCAGCCAGCCCCAGCATTTT
j_gene: TRBJ2-7; abundance: many; v_gene: TRBV5-6; d_gene: TRBD1; CDR3aa: CASSFRTGGLYEQYF; CDR3nt: TGTGCCAGCAGCTTTCGGACAGGGGGACTCTACGAGCAGTACTTC
j_gene: TRBJ1-1; abundance: NA; v_gene: TRBV12-3/TRBV12-4; d_gene: NA; CDR3aa: CASSPRGGLNGTEAFF; CDR3nt: TGTGCCAGCAGTCCCCGGGGGGGGCTGAATGGAACTGAAGCTTTCTTT
j_gene: TRBJ2-3; abundance: few; v_gene: TRBV29-1; d_gene: NA; CDR3aa: CSVNRTPRTDTQYF; CDR3nt: TGCAGCGTTAACAGGACCCCGAGGACAGATACGCAGTATTTT
j_gene: TRBJ2-1; abundance: once; v_gene: TRBV15; d_gene: TRBD1; CDR3aa: CATSRDRAGGPRGEQFF; CDR3nt: TGTGCCACCAGCAGAGACAGGGCAGGGGGCCCCAGGGGTGAGCAGTTCTTC
j_gene: TRBJ2-7; abundance: NA; v_gene: TRBV5-1; d_gene: NA; CDR3aa: CASSGQQSPYEQYF; CDR3nt: TGCGCCAGCAGCGGACAGCAATCACCCTACGAGCAGTACTTC
j_gene: TRBJ2-1; abundance: NA; v_gene: TRBV5-6; d_gene: NA; CDR3aa: CASSCGADSGTKNEQFF; CDR3nt: TGTGCCAGCAGCTGTGGGGCCGACTCCGGGACCAAAAATGAGCAGTTCTTC
j_gene: TRBJ1-5; abundance: NA; v_gene: TRBV7-6; d_gene: NA; CDR3aa: CASSPGAGGSNQPQHF; CDR3nt: TGTGCCAGCAGCCCAGGTGCCGGGGGCAGCAATCAGCCCCAGCATTTT
j_gene: TRBJ2-7; abundance: few; v_gene: TRBV15; d_gene: TRBD1; CDR3aa: CATSREGTGVYEQYF; CDR3nt: TGTGCCACCAGCAGAGAAGGGACAGGGGTGTACGAGCAGTACTTC
j_gene: TRBJ2-1; abundance: few; v_gene: TRBV3-1; d_gene: NA; CDR3aa: CASSQVVQGIGEQFF; CDR3nt: TGTGCCAGCAGCCAAGTGGTCCAGGGAATAGGTGAGCAGTTCTTC
j_gene: TRBJ2-7; abundance: few; v_gene: TRBV20-1; d_gene: TRBD1; CDR3aa: CSHSTGIVDEQYF; CDR3nt: TGCAGTCATTCGACAGGGATCGTCGACGAGCAGTACTTC
j_gene: TRBJ2-5; abundance: NA; v_gene: TRBV4-1; d_gene: TRBD1; CDR3aa: CASSQEDRVGETQYF; CDR3nt: TGCGCCAGCAGCCAAGAGGACAGGGTGGGGGAGACCCAGTACTTC
j_gene: TRBJ2-5; abundance: NA; v_gene: TRBV28; d_gene: TRBD1; CDR3aa: CASSFRDRLTKETQYF; CDR3nt: TGTGCCAGCAGTTTCAGGGACAGGCTCACGAAAGAGACCCAGTACTTC
j_gene: TRBJ2-1; abundance: few; v_gene: TRBV6-1; d_gene: TRBD2; CDR3aa: CASRPNRGGLNNEQFF; CDR3nt: TGTGCCAGCAGGCCCAACCGGGGGGGTTTAAACAATGAGCAGTTCTTC
j_gene: TRBJ1-1; abundance: NA; v_gene: TRBV12-3/TRBV12-4; d_gene: NA; CDR3aa: CATTVGGVPNTEAFF; CDR3nt: TGTGCCACGACGGTGGGGGGGGTGCCGAACACTGAAGCTTTCTTT
j_gene: TRBJ2-5; abundance: NA; v_gene: TRBV7-3; d_gene: NA; CDR3aa: CASNLPPRDGLYQETQYF; CDR3nt: TGTGCCAGCAACCTCCCGCCCCGGGACGGACTGTACCAAGAGACCCAGTACTTC
j_gene: TRBJ2-3; abundance: NA; v_gene: TRBV20-1; d_gene: NA; CDR3aa: CSASSGSDTQYF; CDR3nt: TGCAGTGCTAGTAGTGGGTCAGATACGCAGTATTTT